These 22 T cell receptor beta chains came from one sample sequenced in a study of T-cell memory formation after mild COVID-19. One entry per CDR3 protein results from TCRdb running MiXCR on the 5' RACE reads. The sample gives about 210,000 distinct CDR3 sequences, about 11% of which show up once; approximately 3% is in the top ten. Specimen: PBMCs or a T cell subset sorted from them (not recorded which). The receptors shown here come from a young man who had mild COVID-19 (a few samples of this study predate the infection). Cell type and time point are not known.

This clonotype showed up many times. Written as DNA, the CDR3 is TGCGCCAGCAGCCAAGGTCCTGGAAACACCATATATTTT. Translated: CASSQGPGNTIYF. V and J are TRBV4-3 and TRBJ1-3; no clear D gene. In germline, CDR1 is LGHNA, CDR2 YSLEER. The V end lost 1 base, the J end lost 2 bases, and 3 bases lay between the germline ends. The CDR3 contains 13 residues.

The chain recombines TRBV6-6 with TRBJ2-1; D perhaps matches TRBD1 (6 bases). Germline V gives CDR1 MNHNY, CDR2 SVGAGI (reference sequence). The CDR3 runs 16 residues. V was clipped by 2 bases and J by 0 bases, with 11 bases between them. The CDR3 sequence is CASSYGGSGSYNEQFF. In DNA, the CDR3 is TGTGCCAGCAGTTACGGGGGCTCGGGCTCCTACAATGAGCAGTTCTTC.

The chain combines TRBV12-5 with TRBJ1-1; tentative D call: TRBD1 (6 bases). The V gene's germline CDR1 is LGHNT and CDR2 FRNRAP. Trimming removed 5 bases from V and 10 bases from J, with 17 bases in between. This CDR3 has 13 residues. CDR3 DNA: TGTGCTAGTGGTCACGGACAGAAATTGGCAGCTTTCTTT. This gives the protein CASGHGQKLAAFF.

This clonotype occurred a few times. The V call is TRBV5-1, the J call TRBJ2-5, with a tentative D call TRBD2 (6 bases). The CDR3 consists of 14 residues. V lost 6 bases to trimming and J lost 5 bases, with 17 bases between them. CDR1 SGHRS and CDR2 YFSETQ come from the germline V gene. The CDR3 loop reads CASTQGEVRETQYF. In DNA, the CDR3 is TGCGCCAGCACCCAAGGGGAGGTCCGGGAGACCCAGTACTTC. Based on the CDR3 plus reference TRBV5-1 and TRBJ2-5, the full variable domain is KAGVTQTPRYLIKTRGQQVTLSCSPISGHRSVSWYQQTPGQGLQFLFEYFSETQRNKGNFPGRFSGRQFSNSRSEMNVSTLELGDSALYLCASTQGEVRETQYFGPGTRLLVL.

This clonotype was seen only a few times. The J gene is TRBJ1-2, the V gene TRBV28; no firm D call. Germline CDR1 reads MDHEN; CDR2 reads SYDVKM. This CDR3 has 14 amino acids. Trimming took off 4 bases at V and 0 bases at J, with 9 bases between the two ends. The CDR3 reads CASSSAGTNYGYTF. CDR3 nucleotide sequence: TGTGCCAGCAGTTCTGCAGGAACTAACTATGGCTACACCTTC.

This clonotype was seen more than once but under ten times. V usage is TRBV5-1 and J usage is TRBJ2-7; D is ambiguous. V lost 5 bases, J lost 4 bases, and 7 bases lay in between. CDR3 length: 11 residues. Per the germline V gene, CDR1 is SGHRS and CDR2 is YFSETQ. The CDR3 loop reads CASSGRYEQYF. The CDR3 DNA sequence: TGCGCCAGCAGTGGGCGATACGAGCAGTACTTC. Using reference TRBV5-1 and TRBJ2-7 for the parts outside the CDR3, the full variable domain is KAGVTQTPRYLIKTRGQQVTLSCSPISGHRSVSWYQQTPGQGLQFLFEYFSETQRNKGNFPGRFSGRQFSNSRSEMNVSTLELGDSALYLCASSGRYEQYFGPGTRLTVT.

This clonotype appeared a few times. The CDR3 DNA reads as TGTGCCAGCAGTACCAGACAGACAACCGTAATTCGATACGAGCAGTACTTC. This translates into CASSTRQTTVIRYEQYF. The chain combines TRBV27 with TRBJ2-7, with D possibly TRBD1 on 5 matching bases. Trimming took 5 bases from V and 4 from J, leaving 24 bases between them. CDR3 length: 17 amino acids. CDR1 and CDR2 from the germline V gene are MNHEY and SMNVEV (reference sequence).

This clonotype was detected ten times or more. This chain uses TRBV7-2 with TRBJ2-3, with 9 bases identical to TRBD1. The junction had 12 bases not matched to a gene; V was cut back by 4 bases and J by 4 bases. The CDR3 is 17 amino acids. Germline CDR1 SGHTA, CDR2 FQGNSA. CDR3 DNA: TGTGCCAGCAGCTCACTCCCGGGACAGGGAGGATCAGATACGCAGTATTTT. Its protein is CASSSLPGQGGSDTQYF.

This clonotype was seen a handful of times. This rearrangement joins TRBV25-1 to TRBJ2-3; possible D gene TRBD1, 6 bases. The V gene lost 4 bases and the J gene lost 4 bases, with 9 bases spanning the gap. Germline V gene sequence: CDR1 MGHDK, CDR2 SYGVNS. The CDR3 sequence is 13 residues long. CDR3 bases: TGTGCCAGCAGTGGCAGGGGTGCAGATACGCAGTATTTT. Its translation: CASSGRGADTQYF. Looking up the rest from reference TRBV25-1 and TRBJ2-3 gives the full variable domain: EADIYQTPRYLVIGTGKKITLECSQTMGHDKMYWYQQDPGMELHLIHYSYGVNSTEKGDLSSESTVSRIRTEHFPLTLESARPSHTSQYLCASSGRGADTQYFGPGTRLTVL.

This clonotype was seen a few times. The genes are TRBV5-1 and TRBJ2-2; D unresolved. Germline V gene data show CDR1 as SGHRS and CDR2 as YFSETQ. The CDR3 runs to 15 residues. The germline V and J ends were trimmed by 1 base and 3 bases, with 10 bases remaining between them. The DNA of the CDR3 is TGCGCCAGCAGCTTGCAGCTATCTCACACCGGGGAGCTGTTTTTT. It translates to CASSLQLSHTGELFF. Combining the CDR3 with reference TRBV5-1 and TRBJ2-2 gives the whole variable domain KAGVTQTPRYLIKTRGQQVTLSCSPISGHRSVSWYQQTPGQGLQFLFEYFSETQRNKGNFPGRFSGRQFSNSRSEMNVSTLELGDSALYLCASSLQLSHTGELFFGEGSRLTVL.

This clonotype appeared a few times. The chain employs TRBV6-6 and TRBJ1-2, with D uncertain. The V end lost 4 bases, the J end lost 2 bases, and 14 bases lay between the germline ends. The CDR3 consists of 15 residues. CDR1 and CDR2 from the germline V gene are MNHNY and SVGAGI (reference sequence). This CDR3 is CASSWASRLNYGYTF. CDR3 DNA: TGTGCCAGCAGTTGGGCCTCTCGACTAAACTATGGCTACACCTTC.

The chain couples TRBV10-3 to TRBJ2-5; possibly TRBD2 for D (7 bases). The CDR3 consists of 14 residues. The germline V gene has CDR1 ENHRY and CDR2 SYGVKD. The germline V and J ends were trimmed by 8 bases and 5 bases, with 18 bases remaining between them. CDR3 coding DNA: TGTGCCATCCGCGAACGGGGGGCCGTGGAGACCCAGTACTTC. Translating it yields CAIRERGAVETQYF.

This clonotype was counted only a few times. The chain combines TRBV29-1 with TRBJ2-5; D unclear. Germline V gene sequence: CDR1 SQVTM, CDR2 ANQGSEA. With 4 bases removed from V and 5 bases from J, the gap between germline ends came to 8 bases. This CDR3 has 11 residues. CDR3 residues: CSVVPGETQYF. The CDR3 nucleotides are TGCAGCGTTGTCCCCGGGGAGACCCAGTACTTC.

This clonotype has at least ten counts. This chain links TRBV20-1 with TRBJ1-5; 10 bases are a match to TRBD1. Germline V gene sequence: CDR1 DFQATT, CDR2 SNEGSKA (reference sequence). With 0 bases clipped from V and 5 bases from J, the junction kept 7 bases outside the gene matches. The CDR3 has 16 residues. The CDR3 loop reads CSARDRTGGGHQPQHF. The DNA for the CDR3 is TGCAGTGCTAGAGATCGGACAGGGGGAGGGCATCAGCCCCAGCATTTT.

Ten or more counts support this clonotype. This sequence joins TRBV5-6 and TRBJ2-3; D might be TRBD1 (5 bases). V lost 4 bases and J lost 7, with 13 bases in between. The CDR3 runs to 13 residues. In germline, CDR1 is SGHDT, CDR2 YYEEEE. The CDR3 region is CASSPRAGHTQYF. As DNA, the CDR3 is TGTGCCAGCAGCCCCCGCGCAGGGCATACGCAGTATTTT.

This clonotype was recorded at least ten times. This rearrangement joins TRBV5-6 to TRBJ2-2; no clear D. Germline CDR1 is SGHDT and CDR2 is YYEEEE. There are 16 residues in the CDR3. Trimming took 0 bases from V and 2 from J, leaving 11 bases between them. CDR3 sequence reads: CASSLGPPSNTGELFF. CDR3 DNA: TGTGCCAGCAGCTTGGGTCCCCCCAGCAACACCGGGGAGCTGTTTTTT.

This clonotype came up a few times. V usage is TRBV7-9 and J usage is TRBJ2-3; no clear D gene. Germline CDR1 SEHNR, CDR2 FQNEAQ (reference sequence). CDR3 size: 11 residues. With 7 bases removed from V and 6 bases from J, the gap between germline ends came to 8 bases. The CDR3, as DNA: TGTGCCAGCACCCCCCGGGATACGCAGTATTTT. Its translation: CASTPRDTQYF.

The chain uses TRBV4-1 and TRBJ2-2; 7 bases map to TRBD2. V lost 4 bases and J lost 5; bases outside the gene matches: 10. CDR1 is MGHRA and CDR2 is YSYEKL in the germline V gene. CDR3 size: 16 residues. In DNA, the CDR3 is TGCGCCAGCAGCCTCCCGACAGCGGGGAGGACCGGGGAGCTGTTTTTT. Protein product: CASSLPTAGRTGELFF.

This clonotype was counted between two and nine times. The rearrangement uses TRBV4-3 and TRBJ1-1; 7 bases align to TRBD1. Germline V lookup: CDR1 LGHNA, CDR2 YSLEER. The V gene end was trimmed by 1 base and the J gene end by 0 bases; junction bases not matched to a gene: 5. This CDR3 comprises 16 residues. CDR3 nucleotide sequence: TGCGCCAGCAGCCAAGGGAGGGGGCTGATGAACACTGAAGCTTTCTTT. Residues: CASSQGRGLMNTEAFF.

Remarks on this clonotype: This could be a read error, since a much larger clone is one nucleotide away. This sequence joins TRBV6-5 and TRBJ2-5; D is perhaps TRBD2 (6 bases). Germline V CDR1 and CDR2: MNHEY, SVGAGI. V was cut by 5 bases and J by 6 bases, with 16 bases left in between. The CDR3 runs 14 residues. The CDR3, as DNA: TGTGCCAGCAGTCAGATAGCGGAAAAAAAGACCCAGTACTTC. It translates to CASSQIAEKKTQYF.

The sample holds a few counts of this clonotype. The chain employs TRBV5-4 and TRBJ1-1; the match to TRBD1 covers 7 bases. CDR1 is SGHNT, CDR2 YYREEE, per germline (reference sequence). J lost 1 base, V lost 3 bases, and 3 bases had no gene match. The CDR3 extends over 14 amino acids. The CDR3 loop reads CASSSEGANTEAFF. In DNA form, the CDR3 reads TGTGCCAGCAGCTCCGAGGGGGCGAACACTGAAGCTTTCTTT. Filled out from reference TRBV5-4 and TRBJ1-1, the complete variable domain reads ETGVTQSPTHLIKTRGQQVTLRCSSQSGHNTVSWYQQALGQGPQFIFQYYREEENGRGNFPPRFSGLQFPNYSSELNVNALELDDSALYLCASSSEGANTEAFFGQGTRLTVV.

This chain connects TRBV7-9 to TRBJ1-1, with TRBD1 identical over 7 bases. This CDR3 region has 14 residues. Germline values: CDR1 SEHNR, CDR2 FQNEAQ (reference sequence). V shed 1 base and J 5 bases; nucleotides not matched to a gene: 4. CDR3 sequence: CASSLEGAHTEAFF. The CDR3 bases are TGTGCCAGCAGCTTAGAGGGGGCGCATACTGAAGCTTTCTTT.